This T cell receptor beta chain was observed in a study of identical twins. Germline CDR1 reads MNHEY; CDR2 reads SVGEGT. Trimming cost V 8 bases and J 9 bases, with 11 bases left between them. The CDR3 runs to 12 residues. TCRdb passed the 5' RACE reads through MiXCR, listing each CDR3 protein once. The sample has 200,000 to 300,000 distinct CDR3 sequences; more than 9% are singletons. This clonotype appeared many times. The chain is built from TRBV6-2 or TRBV6-3 and TRBJ1-6, with D possibly TRBD1 on 6 matching bases. This TCR came from a man in his forties or fifties in good health. Specimen: memory T cells sorted from blood. The CDR3 reads CASQGRASPLHF. CDR3 nucleotides: TGTGCCAGCCAGGGGAGGGCTTCACCCCTCCACTTT.